This TCR beta chain was found in a study of neurological immune-mediated disorders. V lost 0 bases, J lost 7 bases, and 23 bases stayed unmatched. Germline CDR1 and CDR2: LGHNA and YNFKEQ. The CDR3 totals 20 residues. Findings and limits, study-wide: Multiple sclerosis patients had less TCR clonal expansion than even healthy controls, unlike HTLV-1-associated myelopathy.

This clonotype was counted at least ten times. As yet, its antigen is unknown. Specified time point: longitudinal time-point 1 (baseline). It was from 2 million PBMCs stored at -80 C that the unsorted libraries were obtained. Each TCR transcript was tagged with a 10-nucleotide random UMI during 5'RACE. Each CDR3 protein gets one entry after TCRdb re-called the 5' RACE reads with MiXCR. The table records about 49,000 distinct CDR3 sequences, 10% of them present only once. V usage is TRBV4-2 and J usage is TRBJ1-2, with 7 bases aligning to TRBD1. The origin of this receptor is a middle-aged woman in good health. The source material was PBMCs. CDR3 loop: CASSQERVGGQWTASGGYTF. The CDR3 DNA is TGTGCCAGCAGCCAAGAACGAGTCGGGGGACAGTGGACGGCCTCGGGTGGCTACACCTTC.